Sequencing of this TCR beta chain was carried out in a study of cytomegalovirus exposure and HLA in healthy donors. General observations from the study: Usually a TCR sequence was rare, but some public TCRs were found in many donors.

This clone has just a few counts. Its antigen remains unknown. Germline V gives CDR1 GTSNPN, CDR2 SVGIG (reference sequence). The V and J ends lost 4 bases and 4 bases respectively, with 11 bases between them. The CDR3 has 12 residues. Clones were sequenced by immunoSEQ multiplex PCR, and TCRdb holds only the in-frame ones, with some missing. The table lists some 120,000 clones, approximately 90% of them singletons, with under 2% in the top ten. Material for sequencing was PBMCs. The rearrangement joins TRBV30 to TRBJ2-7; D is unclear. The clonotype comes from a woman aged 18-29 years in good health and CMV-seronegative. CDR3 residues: CAWTASGYEQYF. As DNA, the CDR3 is TGTGCCTGGACGGCTTCAGGATACGAGCAGTACTTC.